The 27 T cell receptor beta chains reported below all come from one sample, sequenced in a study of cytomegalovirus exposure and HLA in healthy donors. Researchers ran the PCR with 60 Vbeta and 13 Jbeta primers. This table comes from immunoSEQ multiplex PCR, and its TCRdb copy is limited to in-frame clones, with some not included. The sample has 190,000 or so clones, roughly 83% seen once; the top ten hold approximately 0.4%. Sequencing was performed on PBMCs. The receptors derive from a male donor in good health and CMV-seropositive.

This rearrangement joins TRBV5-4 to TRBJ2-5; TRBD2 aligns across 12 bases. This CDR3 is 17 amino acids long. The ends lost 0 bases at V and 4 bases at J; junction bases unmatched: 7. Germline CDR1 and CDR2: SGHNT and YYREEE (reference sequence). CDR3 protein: CASSLVPSGGARETQYF. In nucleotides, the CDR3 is TGTGCCAGCAGCTTGGTCCCTAGCGGGGGGGCTAGAGAGACCCAGTACTTC.

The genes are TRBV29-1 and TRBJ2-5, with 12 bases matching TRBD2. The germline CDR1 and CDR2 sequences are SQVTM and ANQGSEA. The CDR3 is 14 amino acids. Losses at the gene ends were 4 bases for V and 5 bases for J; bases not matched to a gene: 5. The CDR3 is CSVVGLAGQETQYF. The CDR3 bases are TGCAGCGTTGTGGGACTAGCGGGTCAGGAGACCCAGTACTTC.

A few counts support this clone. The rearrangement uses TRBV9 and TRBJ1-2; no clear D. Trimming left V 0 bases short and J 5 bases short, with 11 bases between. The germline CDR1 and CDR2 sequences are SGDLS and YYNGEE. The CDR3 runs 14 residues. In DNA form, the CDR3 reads TGTGCCAGCAGCGTAGCAACATACCAGTATGGCTACACCTTC. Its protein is CASSVATYQYGYTF.

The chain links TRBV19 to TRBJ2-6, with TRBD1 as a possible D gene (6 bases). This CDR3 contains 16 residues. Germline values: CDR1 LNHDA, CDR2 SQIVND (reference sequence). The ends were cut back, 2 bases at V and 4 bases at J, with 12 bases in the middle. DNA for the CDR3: TGTGCCAGTAGTATATTGGGGGCGCGAGGGGCCAACGTCCTGACTTTC. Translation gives CASSILGARGANVLTF.

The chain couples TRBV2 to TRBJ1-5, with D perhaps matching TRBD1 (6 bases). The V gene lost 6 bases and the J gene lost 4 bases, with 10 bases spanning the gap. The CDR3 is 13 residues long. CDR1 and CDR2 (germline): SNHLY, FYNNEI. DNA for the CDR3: TGTGCCAGCAGGGACAGCCCAAATCAGCCCCAGCATTTT. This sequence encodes CASRDSPNQPQHF.

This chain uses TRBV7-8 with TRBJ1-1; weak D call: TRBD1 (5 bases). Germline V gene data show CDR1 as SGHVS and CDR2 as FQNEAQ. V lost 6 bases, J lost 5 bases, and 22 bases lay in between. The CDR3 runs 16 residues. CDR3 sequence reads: CASSLTSAGRSTEAFF. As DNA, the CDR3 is TGTGCCAGCAGTTTAACCTCGGCGGGGCGAAGTACTGAAGCTTTCTTT.

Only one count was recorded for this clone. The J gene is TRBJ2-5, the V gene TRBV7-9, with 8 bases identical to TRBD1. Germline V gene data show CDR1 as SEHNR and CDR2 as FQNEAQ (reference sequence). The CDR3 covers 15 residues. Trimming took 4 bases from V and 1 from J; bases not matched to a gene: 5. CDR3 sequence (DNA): TGTGCCAGCAGCTCACGACAGGGGACCCAAGAGACCCAGTACTTC. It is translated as CASSSRQGTQETQYF. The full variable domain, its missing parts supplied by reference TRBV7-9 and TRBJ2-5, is DTGVSQNPRHKITKRGQNVTFRCDPISEHNRLYWYRQTLGQGPEFLTYFQNEAQLEKSRLLSDRFSAERPKGSFSTLEIQRTEQGDSAMYLCASSSRQGTQETQYFGPGTRLLVL.

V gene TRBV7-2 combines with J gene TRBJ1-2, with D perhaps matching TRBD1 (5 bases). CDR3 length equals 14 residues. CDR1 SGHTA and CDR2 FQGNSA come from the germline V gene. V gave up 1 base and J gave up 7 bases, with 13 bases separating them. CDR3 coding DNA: TGTGCCAGCAGCTTAGTGGGGGGAGGGTCTGGCTACACCTTC. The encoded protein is CASSLVGGGSGYTF.

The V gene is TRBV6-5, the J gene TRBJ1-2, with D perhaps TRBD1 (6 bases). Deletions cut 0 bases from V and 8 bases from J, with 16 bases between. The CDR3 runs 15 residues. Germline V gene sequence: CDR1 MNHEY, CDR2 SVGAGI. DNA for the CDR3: TGTGCCAGCAGTTACTCGAGGCAGGGGTCGCTAGGCTACACCTTC. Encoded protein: CASSYSRQGSLGYTF.

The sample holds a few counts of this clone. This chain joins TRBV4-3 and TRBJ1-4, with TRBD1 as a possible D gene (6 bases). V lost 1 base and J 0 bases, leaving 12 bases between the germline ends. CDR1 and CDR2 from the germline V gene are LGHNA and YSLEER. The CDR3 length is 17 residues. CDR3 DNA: TGCGCCAGCAGCCAAGGACCTAGGGGGTCAACTAATGAAAAACTGTTTTTT. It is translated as CASSQGPRGSTNEKLFF.

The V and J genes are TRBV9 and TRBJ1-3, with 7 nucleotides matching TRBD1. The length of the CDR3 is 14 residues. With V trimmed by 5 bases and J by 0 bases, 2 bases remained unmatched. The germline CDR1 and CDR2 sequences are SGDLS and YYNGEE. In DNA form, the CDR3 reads TGTGCCAGCAGAGGGGGCAACTCTGGAAACACCATATATTTT. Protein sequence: CASRGGNSGNTIYF.

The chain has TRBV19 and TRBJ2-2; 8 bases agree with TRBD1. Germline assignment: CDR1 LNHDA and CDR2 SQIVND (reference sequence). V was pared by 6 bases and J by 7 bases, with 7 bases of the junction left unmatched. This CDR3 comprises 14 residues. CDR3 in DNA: TGTGCCAGTAGATTGGACAGGGCTGGCGGGGAGCTGTTTTTT. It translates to CASRLDRAGGELFF.

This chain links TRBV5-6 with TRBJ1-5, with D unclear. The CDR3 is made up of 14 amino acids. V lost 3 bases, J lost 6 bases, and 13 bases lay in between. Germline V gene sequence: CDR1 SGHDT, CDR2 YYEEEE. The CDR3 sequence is CASSYGLGGQPQHF. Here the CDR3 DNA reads TGTGCCAGCAGCTATGGACTAGGAGGTCAGCCCCAGCATTTT.

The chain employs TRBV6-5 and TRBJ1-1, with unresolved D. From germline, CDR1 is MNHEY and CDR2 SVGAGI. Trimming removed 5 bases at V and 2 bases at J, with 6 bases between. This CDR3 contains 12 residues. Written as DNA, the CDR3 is TGTGCCAGCAGTCGCACTAACACTGAAGCTTTCTTT. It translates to CASSRTNTEAFF.

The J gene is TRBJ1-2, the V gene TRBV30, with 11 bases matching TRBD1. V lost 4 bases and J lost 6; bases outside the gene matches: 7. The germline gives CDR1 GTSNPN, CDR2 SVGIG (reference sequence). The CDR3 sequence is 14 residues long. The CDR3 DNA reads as TGTGCCTGGAACCCGGGACAGGGGGGCCATGGCTACACCTTC. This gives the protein CAWNPGQGGHGYTF.

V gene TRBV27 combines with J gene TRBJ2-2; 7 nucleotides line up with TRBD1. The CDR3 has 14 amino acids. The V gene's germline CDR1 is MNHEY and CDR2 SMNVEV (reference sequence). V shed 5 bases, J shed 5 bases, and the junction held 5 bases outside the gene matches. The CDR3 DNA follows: TGTGCCAGCAGTATGACAGGGATAACCGGGGAGCTGTTTTTT. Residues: CASSMTGITGELFF.

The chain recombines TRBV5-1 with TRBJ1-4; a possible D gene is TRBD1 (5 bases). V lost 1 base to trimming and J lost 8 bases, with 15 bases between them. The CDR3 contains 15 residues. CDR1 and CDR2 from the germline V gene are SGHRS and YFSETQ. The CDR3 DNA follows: TGCGCCAGCAGCTTGACCCCACTGAAGGGGGAAAAACTGTTTTTT. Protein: CASSLTPLKGEKLFF.

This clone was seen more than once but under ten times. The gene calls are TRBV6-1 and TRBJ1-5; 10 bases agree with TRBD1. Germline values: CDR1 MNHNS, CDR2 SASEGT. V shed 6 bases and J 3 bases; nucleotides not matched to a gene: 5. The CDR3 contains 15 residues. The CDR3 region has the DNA TGTGCCAGCAGCCCCGGGACAGGGGACAATCAGCCCCAGCATTTT. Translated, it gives CASSPGTGDNQPQHF.

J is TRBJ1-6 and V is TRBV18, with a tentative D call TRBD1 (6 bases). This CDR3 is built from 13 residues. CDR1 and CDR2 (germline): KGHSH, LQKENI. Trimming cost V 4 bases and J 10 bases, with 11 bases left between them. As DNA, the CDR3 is TGTGCCAGCTCACTGAACAGGGACTCACCCCTCCACTTT. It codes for CASSLNRDSPLHF.

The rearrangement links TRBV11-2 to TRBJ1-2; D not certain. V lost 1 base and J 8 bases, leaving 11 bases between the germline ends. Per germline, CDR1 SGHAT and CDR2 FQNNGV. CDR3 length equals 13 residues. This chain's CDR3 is CASSLVGGVGYTF. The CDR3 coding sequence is TGTGCCAGCAGCTTAGTCGGAGGTGTAGGCTACACCTTC.

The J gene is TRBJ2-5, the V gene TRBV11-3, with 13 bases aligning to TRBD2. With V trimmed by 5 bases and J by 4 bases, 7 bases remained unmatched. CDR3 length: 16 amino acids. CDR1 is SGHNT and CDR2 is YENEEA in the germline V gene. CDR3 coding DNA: TGTGCCAGCAGCCCAAGACTAGCGGGAGGTGTAGAGACCCAGTACTTC. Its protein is CASSPRLAGGVETQYF.

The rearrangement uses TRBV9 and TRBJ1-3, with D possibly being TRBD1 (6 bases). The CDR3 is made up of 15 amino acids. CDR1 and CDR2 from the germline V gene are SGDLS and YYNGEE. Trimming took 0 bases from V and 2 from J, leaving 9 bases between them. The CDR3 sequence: CASSVEDSPGNTIYF. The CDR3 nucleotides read TGTGCCAGCAGCGTAGAGGACAGTCCTGGAAACACCATATATTTT. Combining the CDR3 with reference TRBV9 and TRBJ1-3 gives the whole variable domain DSGVTQTPKHLITATGQRVTLRCSPRSGDLSVYWYQQSLDQGLQFLIQYYNGEERAKGNILERFSAQQFPDLHSELNLSSLELGDSALYFCASSVEDSPGNTIYFGEGSWLTVV.

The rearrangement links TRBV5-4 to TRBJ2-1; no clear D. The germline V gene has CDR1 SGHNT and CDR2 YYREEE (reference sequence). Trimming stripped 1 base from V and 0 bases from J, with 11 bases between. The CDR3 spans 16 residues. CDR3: CASSLQTLRSYNEQFF. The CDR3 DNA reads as TGTGCCAGCAGCTTGCAGACTCTTCGCTCCTACAATGAGCAGTTCTTC.

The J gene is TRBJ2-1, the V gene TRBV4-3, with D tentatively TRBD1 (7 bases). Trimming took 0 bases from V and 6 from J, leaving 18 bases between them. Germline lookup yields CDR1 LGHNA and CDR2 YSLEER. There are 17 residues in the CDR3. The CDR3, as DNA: TGCGCCAGCAGCCAAGATATAGGGGGCGAGGGGGGCAATGAGCAGTTCTTC. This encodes CASSQDIGGEGGNEQFF.

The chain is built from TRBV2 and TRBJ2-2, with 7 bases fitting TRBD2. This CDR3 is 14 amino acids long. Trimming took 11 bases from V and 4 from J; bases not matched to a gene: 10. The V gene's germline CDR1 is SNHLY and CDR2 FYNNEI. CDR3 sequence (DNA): TGTGCCTGCGGGGGAGGGGCGAGCACCGGGGAGCTGTTTTTT. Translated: CACGGGASTGELFF.

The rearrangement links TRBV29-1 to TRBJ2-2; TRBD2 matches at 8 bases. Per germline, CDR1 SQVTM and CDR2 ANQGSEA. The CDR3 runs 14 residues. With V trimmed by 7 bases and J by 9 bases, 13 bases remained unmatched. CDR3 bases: TGCAGCGCTAGCGCGGGGGGAGGTGATAGGGAGCTGTTTTTT. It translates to CSASAGGGDRELFF.

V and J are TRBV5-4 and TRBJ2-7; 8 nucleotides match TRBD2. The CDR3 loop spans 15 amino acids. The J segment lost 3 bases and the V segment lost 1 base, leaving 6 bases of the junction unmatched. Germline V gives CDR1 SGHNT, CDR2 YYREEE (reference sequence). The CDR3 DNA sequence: TGTGCCAGCAGCTTGTCGAGCGGGAGTTTCTACGAGCAGTACTTC. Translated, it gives CASSLSSGSFYEQYF.